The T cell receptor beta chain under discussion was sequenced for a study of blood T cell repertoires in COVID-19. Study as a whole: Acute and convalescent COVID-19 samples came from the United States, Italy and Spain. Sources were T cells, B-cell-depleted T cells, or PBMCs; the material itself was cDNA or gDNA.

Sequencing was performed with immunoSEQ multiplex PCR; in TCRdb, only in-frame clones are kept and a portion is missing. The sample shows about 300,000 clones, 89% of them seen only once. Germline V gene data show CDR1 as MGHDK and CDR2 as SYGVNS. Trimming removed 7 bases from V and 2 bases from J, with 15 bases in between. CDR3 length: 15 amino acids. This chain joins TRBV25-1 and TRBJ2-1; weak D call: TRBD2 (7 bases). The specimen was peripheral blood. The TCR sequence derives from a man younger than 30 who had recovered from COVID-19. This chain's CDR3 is CASTSTGGPYNEQFF. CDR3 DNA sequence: TGTGCCAGCACTTCTACGGGGGGCCCCTACAATGAGCAGTTCTTC. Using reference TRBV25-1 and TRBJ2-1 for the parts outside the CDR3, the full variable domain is EADIYQTPRYLVIGTGKKITLECSQTMGHDKMYWYQQDPGMELHLIHYSYGVNSTEKGDLSSESTVSRIRTEHFPLTLESARPSHTSQYLCASTSTGGPYNEQFFGPGTRLTVL.